This TCR beta chain was identified in a study of cytomegalovirus exposure and HLA in healthy donors. The wider study: Inside one of the first data releases sat some 93 million unique TCRs taken from HLA-typed donors.

Healthy bone marrow donors made up the donor group. Germline loops: CDR1 LNHDA, CDR2 SQIVND (reference sequence). This CDR3 spans 15 amino acids. PCR amplification relied on 60 Vbeta primers (plus 13 Jbeta primers). Produced via immunoSEQ multiplex PCR; TCRdb's table is partial and in-frame only. The sample has 130,000 to 150,000 clones; around 85% are singletons. In this sample, this clone turned up a few times. Sequences were obtained from PBMCs. This TCR derives from a man in his forties in good health and CMV-seropositive. V gene TRBV19 combines with J gene TRBJ2-5; D unresolved. The J call may be wrong; the DNA end is better matched by TRBJ2-7. CDR3 bases: TGTGCCAGTACCCCGTCAGGAACAGCTTCCTACGAGCAGTACTTC. Translating gives CASTPSGTASYEQYF.